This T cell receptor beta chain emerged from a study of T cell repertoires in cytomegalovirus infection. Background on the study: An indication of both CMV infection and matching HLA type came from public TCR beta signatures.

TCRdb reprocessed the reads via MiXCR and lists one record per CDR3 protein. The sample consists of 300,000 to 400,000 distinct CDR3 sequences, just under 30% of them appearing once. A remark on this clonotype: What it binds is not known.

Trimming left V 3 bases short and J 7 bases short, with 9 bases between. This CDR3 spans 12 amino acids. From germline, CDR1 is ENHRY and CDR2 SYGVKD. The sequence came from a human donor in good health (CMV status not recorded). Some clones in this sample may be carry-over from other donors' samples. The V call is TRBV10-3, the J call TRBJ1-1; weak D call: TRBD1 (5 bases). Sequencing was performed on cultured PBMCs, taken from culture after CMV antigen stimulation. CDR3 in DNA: TGTGCCATCAGTGATGCCAGGGATGAAGCTTTCTTT. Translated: CAISDARDEAFF.